This T cell receptor beta chain was profiled in a study of T cells in Graves' hyperthyroidism and ophthalmopathy. The study, taken as a whole, reports: It was a median around seven months before onset that the model predicted ophthalmopathy.

The CDR3 length is 17 residues. The V end was cut by 0 bases, the J end by 2 bases, with 14 bases between. The germline CDR1 and CDR2 sequences are SGHDN and FVKESK. The study enrolled patients aged 18 to 65 with newly diagnosed hyperthyroidism of under 2 months' duration. Blood from later-ophthalmopathy patients was taken at first hyperthyroidism diagnosis. Approximately 9.3 ml of fresh peripheral blood supplied the PBMCs. The table lists this clonotype with many counts. Its antigen remains unidentified. Amplification of TCR beta CDR3 regions used RNA as the template. The TCR CDR3 was amplified in a first-round RT-PCR using the HTBI primer set. MiXCR, run by TCRdb on the multiplex PCR reads, gives a single entry per CDR3 protein. The sample yields roughly 400,000 distinct CDR3 sequences, approximately 15% seen once.

Sample: blood. This rearrangement joins TRBV14 to TRBJ2-1; no reliable D call. This clonotype was sampled from a woman aged 18-29 years with Graves' hyperthyroidism that later progressed to Graves' ophthalmopathy. The CDR3 is CASSQDPVEDPYNEQFF. The CDR3 DNA follows: TGTGCCAGCAGCCAAGATCCGGTCGAAGACCCCTACAATGAGCAGTTCTTC.